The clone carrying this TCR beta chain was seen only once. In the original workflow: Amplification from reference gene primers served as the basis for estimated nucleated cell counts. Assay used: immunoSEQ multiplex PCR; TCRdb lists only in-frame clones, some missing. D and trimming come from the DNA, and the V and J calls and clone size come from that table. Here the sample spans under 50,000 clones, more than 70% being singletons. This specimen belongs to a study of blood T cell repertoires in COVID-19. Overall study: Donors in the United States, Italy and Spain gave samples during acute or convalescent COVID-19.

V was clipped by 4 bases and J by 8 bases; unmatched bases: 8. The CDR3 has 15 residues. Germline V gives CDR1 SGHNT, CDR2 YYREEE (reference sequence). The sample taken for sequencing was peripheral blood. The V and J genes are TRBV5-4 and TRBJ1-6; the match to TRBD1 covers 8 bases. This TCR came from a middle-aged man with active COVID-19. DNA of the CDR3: TGTGCCAGCAGCGATACGGACAGGGTTGATTCACCCCTCCACTTT. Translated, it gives CASSDTDRVDSPLHF.